The 16 T cell receptor beta chains below all came from one sample that was sequenced in a study of long-term antiretroviral therapy in people with HIV. The assay used was immunoSEQ (version v3.0), run at survey level. Assay used: immunoSEQ multiplex PCR; TCRdb lists only in-frame clones, some missing. The profile covers about 36,000 clones, with 80% appearing a single time and around 5.5% taken by the ten largest. The sequenced sample was unsorted PBMCs, obtained 3.4 years after starting antiretroviral therapy. All receptors come from a man younger than 45 with HIV.

The chain is built from TRBV19 and TRBJ2-7; 8 bases are a match to TRBD2. Germline V gene lookup returns CDR1 LNHDA and CDR2 SQIVND (reference sequence). The CDR3 runs to 14 residues. V was clipped by 5 bases and J by 1 base; unmatched bases: 4. The CDR3 DNA follows: TGTGCCAGTAGTCCGGGACTAGGGTCCTACGAGCAGTACTTC. Amino acid sequence: CASSPGLGSYEQYF.

The genes are TRBV7-9 and TRBJ2-1, with 7 bases that match TRBD2. Looked up from germline, CDR1 is SEHNR and CDR2 is FQNEAQ (reference sequence). The V and J ends lost 3 bases and 5 bases, in that order; junction bases with no gene match: 7. The CDR3 runs 15 residues. The CDR3 DNA follows: TGTGCCAGCAGCTTGCAAGCGGGACTTCACAATGAGCAGTTCTTC. Amino acids: CASSLQAGLHNEQFF.

This chain joins TRBV28 and TRBJ1-1; tentatively, D is TRBD1 (5 bases). The CDR3 covers 15 residues. V lost 6 bases and J lost 2, with 16 bases in between. Germline V gene lookup returns CDR1 MDHEN and CDR2 SYDVKM. The CDR3 spells CASSPAVGANTEAFF. The CDR3 DNA is TGTGCCAGCAGCCCAGCGGTCGGGGCTAACACTGAAGCTTTCTTT.

V usage is TRBV19 and J usage is TRBJ1-5, with D possibly matching TRBD1 (5 bases). This CDR3 is 15 amino acids long. Germline V CDR1 and CDR2: LNHDA, SQIVND (reference sequence). Trimming took 1 base from V and 5 from J, leaving 12 bases between them. CDR3 loop: CASSIVSGLDQPQHF. CDR3 nucleotides: TGTGCCAGTAGTATAGTTTCAGGGCTCGATCAGCCCCAGCATTTT. The whole variable domain, remainder taken from reference TRBV19 and TRBJ1-5, is DGGITQSPKYLFRKEGQNVTLSCEQNLNHDAMYWYRQDPGQGLRLIYYSQIVNDFQKGDIAEGYSVSREKKESFPLTVTSAQKNPTAFYLCASSIVSGLDQPQHFGDGTRLSIL.

The V call is TRBV13, the J call TRBJ1-1, with 7 bases fitting TRBD1. Germline assignment: CDR1 PRHDT and CDR2 FYEKMQ (reference sequence). This CDR3 contains 14 residues. V trimming: 5 bases; J trimming: 6 bases; junction bases outside the gene matches: 9. The CDR3 DNA is TGTGCCAGCAGCAAATTCTACAGGGGCGCTGAAGCTTTCTTT. It encodes CASSKFYRGAEAFF.

This chain joins TRBV18 and TRBJ1-2, with TRBD1 matching 8 bases. This CDR3 contains 15 residues. The germline gives CDR1 KGHSH, CDR2 LQKENI. Germline trimming cut 3 bases from V and 5 bases from J; bases unmatched to any gene: 8. The CDR3 spells CASSPTGQGQYGYTF. Written as DNA, the CDR3 is TGTGCCAGCTCACCGACCGGACAGGGCCAGTATGGCTACACCTTC.

The J gene is TRBJ2-2, the V gene TRBV28; 7 bases line up with TRBD2. Germline trimming cut 5 bases from V and 6 bases from J; bases unmatched to any gene: 9. CDR1 and CDR2 from the germline V gene are MDHEN and SYDVKM. The CDR3 is 15 residues long. CDR3 in amino acids: CASSPLAGAAGELFF. Here the CDR3 DNA reads TGTGCCAGCAGTCCCCTCGCGGGAGCGGCCGGGGAGCTGTTTTTT.

V gene TRBV27 combines with J gene TRBJ1-5; D is uncertain. The ends were cut back, 0 bases at V and 3 bases at J, with 6 bases in the middle. The CDR3 spans 14 residues. CDR1 is MNHEY and CDR2 is SMNVEV in the germline V gene (reference sequence). CDR3 sequence (DNA): TGTGCCAGCAGTTTATCGGGATCCAATCAGCCCCAGCATTTT. This encodes CASSLSGSNQPQHF.

The chain carries TRBV4-3 and TRBJ2-5; 9 positions agree with TRBD2. With V trimmed by 3 bases and J by 5 bases, 7 bases remained unmatched. This CDR3 has 15 residues. Germline assignment: CDR1 LGHNA and CDR2 YSLEER. The CDR3 is CASSHQREAWETQYF. The CDR3 DNA reads as TGCGCCAGCAGCCACCAGCGGGAGGCTTGGGAGACCCAGTACTTC.

V and J are TRBV10-3 and TRBJ1-2; possibly TRBD1 for D (5 bases). Looked up from germline, CDR1 is ENHRY and CDR2 is SYGVKD. The CDR3 runs to 15 residues. The ends were cut back, 4 bases at V and 0 bases at J, with 12 bases in the middle. The CDR3, as DNA: TGTGCCATCAGTGGGCCGGACAAAGCTAACTATGGCTACACCTTC. It encodes CAISGPDKANYGYTF.

The J gene is TRBJ2-3, the V gene TRBV9; the match to TRBD2 covers 8 bases. Germline V gives CDR1 SGDLS, CDR2 YYNGEE. The CDR3 contains 17 residues. Trimming took 4 bases from V and 4 from J; bases not matched to a gene: 14. DNA for the CDR3: TGTGCCAGCAGCCCTCCAACGGTTGCGGGAGGCGCAGATACGCAGTATTTT. Translation gives CASSPPTVAGGADTQYF.

This clone came up once. The chain joins TRBV5-5 to TRBJ2-7; 8 bases agree with TRBD2. V was clipped by 4 bases and J by 3 bases; unmatched bases: 6. In germline, CDR1 is SGHKS, CDR2 YYEKEE (reference sequence). CDR3 length equals 14 residues. The CDR3 sequence: CASSPGLGIYEQYF. The CDR3 bases are TGTGCCAGCAGCCCGGGACTAGGAATCTACGAGCAGTACTTC.

This chain connects TRBV7-2 to TRBJ1-2; D is uncertain. This CDR3 is built from 13 residues. V gave up 5 bases and J gave up 3 bases, with 10 bases separating them. Germline CDR1 SGHTA, CDR2 FQGNSA. CDR3: CASSNNADYGYTF. The CDR3 coding sequence is TGTGCCAGCAGCAACAACGCTGACTATGGCTACACCTTC.

V is TRBV18 and J is TRBJ2-7, with 7 bases identical to TRBD1. The germline CDR1 and CDR2 sequences are KGHSH and LQKENI. Unmatched junction bases numbered 6, after V lost 6 bases and J lost 1 base. This CDR3 spans 14 amino acids. The CDR3: CASSAYRGSYEQYF. Written as DNA, the CDR3 is TGTGCCAGCTCCGCTTACAGGGGATCCTACGAGCAGTACTTC. Full variable domain (remainder filled in from reference TRBV18 and TRBJ2-7): NAGVMQNPRHLVRRRGQEARLRCSPMKGHSHVYWYRQLPEEGLKFMVYLQKENIIDESGMPKERFSAEFPKEGPSILRIQQVVRGDSAAYFCASSAYRGSYEQYFGPGTRLTVT.

This clone showed up just once. CDR3 coding DNA: TGTGCCAGCAGCTCTATCTCCTCCTACAATGAGCAGTTCTTC. This codes for CASSSISSYNEQFF. The chain has TRBV7-9 and TRBJ2-1; D is unclear. Deletions cut 4 bases from V and 0 bases from J, with 7 bases between. CDR1 SEHNR and CDR2 FQNEAQ come from the germline V gene (reference sequence). The CDR3 covers 14 residues.

J is TRBJ2-5 and V is TRBV29-1; tentative D call: TRBD1 (5 bases). With 3 bases removed from V and 4 bases from J, the gap between germline ends came to 21 bases. The CDR3 runs to 16 residues. The V gene's germline CDR1 is SQVTM and CDR2 ANQGSEA. CDR3 amino acids: CSVETAAGGYAETQYF. As DNA, the CDR3 is TGCAGCGTTGAGACAGCCGCAGGTGGCTACGCAGAGACCCAGTACTTC.